Shown below are 3 T cell receptor beta chains from a single sample sequenced in a study of shared clonotypes between healthy human individuals. Sequencing was performed with immunoSEQ multiplex PCR; in TCRdb, only in-frame clones are kept and a portion is missing. Of about 1.1 million clones listed, 77% were seen once; the top ten hold roughly 0.82%. Input material: memory CD4+ T cells from PBMCs. The sample's subset: CD45RA-negative fraction. The receptors were gathered from a man between 18 and 35 years old in good health. Some clones in this sample may be carry-over from other donors' samples.

V usage is TRBV21-1 and J usage is TRBJ2-2. TRBV21-1 represents a pseudogene. This CDR3 comprises 16 residues. CDR3: CASSKVQRRVTGELFF. The CDR3 coding sequence is TGTGCCAGCAGCAAAGTACAGCGTAGGGTCACCGGGGAGCTGTTTTTT.

The chain couples TRBV27 to TRBJ1-6, with 7 positions matching TRBD1. The CDR3 has 15 residues. Germline assignment: CDR1 MNHEY and CDR2 SMNVEV (reference sequence). The ends lost 5 bases at V and 8 bases at J; junction bases unmatched: 9. As DNA, the CDR3 is TGTGCCAGCAGTCAACGGCAAGGGGGCGATTCACCCCTCCACTTT. Amino acids: CASSQRQGGDSPLHF.

The chain combines TRBV5-4 with TRBJ2-7; no reliable D call. V was clipped by 3 bases and J by 6 bases, with 16 bases between them. The CDR3 totals 14 residues. CDR1 is SGHNT, CDR2 YYREEE, per germline (reference sequence). CDR3 DNA: TGTGCCAGCAGCTCCACTAAGGGCCTCTCCGAGCAGTACTTC. Its protein product is CASSSTKGLSEQYF.